The clone carrying this T cell receptor (beta chain) appeared a single time. This sample stems from a study of blood T cell repertoires in COVID-19. As for the study in general: PBMCs, B-cell-depleted T cells, or T cells were the source of the cDNA or gDNA that made up the material.

The CDR3 has 15 residues. V dropped 3 bases and J dropped 0 bases, with 9 bases sitting between them. Germline CDR1 and CDR2: SGHVS and FQNEAQ. Authors' processing steps: How many nucleated cells were present was estimated from reference gene primer amplification. Sequencing was performed with immunoSEQ multiplex PCR; in TCRdb, only in-frame clones are kept and a portion is missing. Clonal size and the V and J genes are those of that table, whereas D and trimming came from the DNA. The sample shows about 80,000 clones, over 65% of them seen only once. The genes are TRBV7-8 and TRBJ1-3; no definite D call. Sequenced input: peripheral blood. The source is a man aged 50 or older with active or convalescent COVID-19. CDR3 sequence (DNA): TGTGCCAGCAGCTTGCACGGAGACTCTGGAAACACCATATATTTT. Encoded protein: CASSLHGDSGNTIYF.